This note documents a single T cell receptor (beta chain) sequence. Its target is unknown. The data were taken from a study of cytomegalovirus exposure and HLA in healthy donors. Study conclusions and caveats: A classifier reportedly called cytomegalovirus status with high sensitivity and specificity.

TCRdb's table, derived via immunoSEQ multiplex PCR, lists solely in-frame clones and lacks some. Of more than 95,000 clones in the sample, 86% were seen once. The trim removed 6 bases at V and 5 bases at J, leaving 9 bases unmatched. The germline gives CDR1 SNHLY, CDR2 FYNNEI. The CDR3 runs 15 residues. The origin of this receptor is a young woman in good health and CMV-seropositive. V and J are TRBV2 and TRBJ2-2, with TRBD1 matching over 7 bases. Sequenced material: PBMCs. The DNA for the CDR3 is TGTGCCAGCAGGAGGACCGGGACAGAGACCGGGGAGCTGTTTTTT. As protein: CASRRTGTETGELFF.